The clone carrying this TCR beta chain showed up just once. In the source study's methods: Reference gene primer amplification yielded estimated nucleated cell counts. Profiled with immunoSEQ multiplex PCR; TCRdb holds only in-frame clones, not every one. The DNA gave D and trimming, while V, J and clone size come from that table. The sample carries under 95,000 clones, around 86% recorded once. Germline V gene lookup returns CDR1 LGHNA and CDR2 YSLEER. The CDR3 length is 15 residues. The V and J ends lost 2 bases and 9 bases, in that order; junction bases with no gene match: 10. This sample was taken from a study of blood T cell repertoires in COVID-19. About the research overall: Sites across the United States, Italy and Spain contributed samples from acute and convalescent COVID-19. PBMCs, B-cell-depleted T cells, or T cells were the source of the cDNA or gDNA that made up the material.

This receptor was taken from a man aged 35-49 years with acute or convalescent COVID-19. The sample was peripheral blood. The chain has TRBV4-3 and TRBJ1-5; 7 bases are shared with TRBD1. The CDR3 loop reads CASSQNRDSSWPQHF. The CDR3, as DNA: TGCGCCAGCAGCCAAAACAGGGACAGTTCCTGGCCCCAGCATTTT.